Shown below are 16 T cell receptor beta chains from a single sample sequenced in a study of identical twins. TCRdb reprocessed the 5' RACE reads with MiXCR, giving one entry per CDR3 protein. The repertoire holds 250,000 or so distinct CDR3 sequences, with about 7.3% as singletons. This sample was also put to use in a study of yellow fever vaccine responses in identical twins.

Material: memory (CD45RO+) T cells sorted from blood. The receptors here all came from a woman under 30 in good health.

This clonotype has a count of ten or more. This CDR3 reads CASSDGPTEAFF. CDR3 nucleotide sequence: TGCGCCAGCAGTGACGGCCCCACTGAAGCTTTCTTT. The rearrangement links TRBV10-1 to TRBJ1-1; no reliable D call. The CDR3 has 12 amino acids. Looked up from germline, CDR1 is WNHNN and CDR2 is SYGVQD (reference sequence). V lost 3 bases to trimming and J lost 4 bases, with 6 bases between them.

This clonotype was seen many times. V and J are TRBV27 and TRBJ2-2; no definite D call. Germline V lookup: CDR1 MNHEY, CDR2 SMNVEV (reference sequence). Trimming shortened V by 3 bases and J by 10 bases, and 21 bases separated the two germline ends. This CDR3 region has 16 residues. This chain's CDR3 is CASSFGSLGPRTELFF. The DNA for the CDR3 is TGTGCCAGCAGTTTTGGATCCCTTGGGCCCAGGACGGAGCTGTTTTTT.

This clonotype was seen many times. The CDR3 nucleotides read TGTGCCAGCAGTCAGACTAGCGGGAGGGGTGAGCAGTTCTTC. Amino acid sequence: CASSQTSGRGEQFF. The V call is TRBV6-1, the J call TRBJ2-1, with TRBD2 matching 14 bases. V trimming: 5 bases; J trimming: 9 bases; junction bases outside the gene matches: 3. This CDR3 is 14 amino acids long. Germline assignment: CDR1 MNHNS and CDR2 SASEGT.

In its sample, this clonotype was seen many times. The V and J genes are TRBV4-1 and TRBJ2-5, with D unresolved. Germline V CDR1 and CDR2: MGHRA, YSYEKL. The CDR3 consists of 14 residues. Trimming cost V 0 bases and J 7 bases, with 12 bases left between them. The CDR3 DNA reads TGCGCCAGCAGCCAAGACTGGTCGGGTTGGACCCAGTACTTC. This gives the protein CASSQDWSGWTQYF.

This clonotype was observed a few times. The chain recombines TRBV2 with TRBJ1-5; D perhaps matches TRBD1 (6 bases). The CDR3 is made up of 16 amino acids. Germline assignment: CDR1 SNHLY and CDR2 FYNNEI. V dropped 3 bases and J dropped 4 bases, with 16 bases sitting between them. Here the CDR3 DNA reads TGTGCCAGCAGTGATCCCGGGGGGCCACCAAATCAGCCCCAGCATTTT. Translated, it gives CASSDPGGPPNQPQHF.

The rearrangement joins TRBV24-1 to TRBJ2-2; 8 positions agree with TRBD2. CDR3 length equals 15 residues. Trimming took 3 bases from V and 7 from J; bases not matched to a gene: 6. Germline V gives CDR1 KGHDR, CDR2 SFDVKD. The CDR3: CATSDVGGASGELFF. CDR3 DNA sequence: TGTGCCACCAGTGATGTCGGGGGGGCAAGCGGGGAGCTGTTTTTT.

The chain combines TRBV11-2 with TRBJ2-3; maybe TRBD2 (6 bases). Deletions cut 5 bases from V and 0 bases from J, with 18 bases between. CDR3 length equals 17 residues. Germline-derived CDR1 and CDR2 are SGHAT and FQNNGV. CDR3 protein: CASSPRRALTSTDTQYF. For the CDR3, the DNA is TGTGCCAGCAGCCCCAGGAGGGCCCTCACTAGCACAGATACGCAGTATTTT.

There are many counts of this clonotype. The genes are TRBV12-3 or TRBV12-4 and TRBJ1-2; TRBD1 matches at 7 bases. With V trimmed by 0 bases and J by 3 bases, 1 base remained unmatched. The CDR3 totals 14 residues. CDR3: CASSLATGHYGYTF. CDR3 DNA sequence: TGTGCCAGCAGTTTAGCGACAGGGCACTATGGCTACACCTTC.

The chain couples TRBV3-1 to TRBJ2-1, with D uncertain. The CDR3 spans 13 residues. V was pared by 2 bases and J by 7 bases, with 9 bases between. Per germline, CDR1 LGHDT and CDR2 YNNKEL (reference sequence). Written as DNA, the CDR3 is TGTGCCAGCAGCCAAACCCTAGTTAATGAGCAGTTCTTC. It encodes CASSQTLVNEQFF.

This clonotype was detected a few times. V gene TRBV2 combines with J gene TRBJ2-7; no clear D. The germline V gene has CDR1 SNHLY and CDR2 FYNNEI. This CDR3 is built from 10 residues. V was clipped by 5 bases and J by 4 bases, with 3 bases between them. CDR3 amino acids: CASSIYEQYF. The CDR3 coding sequence is TGTGCCAGCAGTATATACGAGCAGTACTTC.

This clonotype was found many times. The CDR3 nucleotides read TGTGCCAGCAGCAACCAGGGGGCCCCTTCCTACGAGCAGTACTTC. It translates to CASSNQGAPSYEQYF. The V and J genes are TRBV7-9 and TRBJ2-7; TRBD1 matches 8 bases. The CDR3 length is 15 residues. With V trimmed by 5 bases and J by 1 base, 7 bases remained unmatched. Per germline, CDR1 SEHNR and CDR2 FQNEAQ (reference sequence).

There are a few counts of this clonotype. The chain employs TRBV2 and TRBJ2-3, with 8 bases lining up with TRBD1. CDR3 length: 13 amino acids. Germline V lookup: CDR1 SNHLY, CDR2 FYNNEI. The J segment lost 5 bases and the V segment lost 8 bases, leaving 6 bases of the junction unmatched. The CDR3 region has the DNA TGTGCCAGCCCGTCAGGGGGCCGAGATACGCAGTATTTT. Translating it yields CASPSGGRDTQYF.

To note about this clonotype: At one boundary the junction diverges from the germline segment, which might be a read error. The chain has TRBV11-2 and TRBJ2-1, with a weak D call TRBD1 (6 bases). There are 16 residues in the CDR3. CDR1 SGHAT and CDR2 FQNNGV come from the germline V gene. CDR3 sequence: CAGSLFRGSSYNEQFF. CDR3 in DNA: TGTGCCGGCAGCTTATTCAGGGGATCCTCCTACAATGAGCAGTTCTTC.

This clonotype was detected ten times or more. J is TRBJ2-3 and V is TRBV10-3, with 7 nucleotides matching TRBD1. The CDR3 runs 14 residues. Germline CDR1 ENHRY, CDR2 SYGVKD. The ends lost 10 bases at V and 0 bases at J; junction bases unmatched: 7. The DNA of the CDR3 is TGTGCCACCCGACAGGGCTCTAGCACAGATACGCAGTATTTT. This translates into CATRQGSSTDTQYF.

V is TRBV20-1 and J is TRBJ2-3; D gene ambiguous. The CDR3 has 14 amino acids. Trimming removed 0 bases at V and 5 bases at J, with 12 bases between. CDR1 is DFQATT, CDR2 SNEGSKA, per germline (reference sequence). CDR3 in DNA: TGCAGTGCTAGAGAGGCTAGTAGGCGAGATACGCAGTATTTT. Its protein product is CSAREASRRDTQYF.

Many counts were recorded for this clonotype. The V gene is TRBV24-1, the J gene TRBJ2-1; the match to TRBD1 covers 8 bases. The V gene's germline CDR1 is KGHDR and CDR2 SFDVKD. V lost 4 bases, J lost 4 bases, and 11 bases stayed unmatched. The CDR3 consists of 17 residues. The CDR3 nucleotides are TGTGCCACCAGTGACGCCAGGGGGCTTGGTGTATACAATGAGCAGTTCTTC. Translation gives CATSDARGLGVYNEQFF.